Detailed here is one T cell receptor (beta chain). Its antigen is not known. The source of the sample is a study of cytomegalovirus exposure and HLA in healthy donors. Broader study findings: Serostatus for CMV was the only available immune exposure information.

The PCR used 60 Vbeta and 13 Jbeta primers. Assay: immunoSEQ multiplex PCR; the TCRdb copy retains only in-frame clones and omits some. The sample has about 230,000 clones, over 65% seen once; the top ten hold roughly 2.5%. The CDR3 loop spans 15 amino acids. CDR1 is KGHSH and CDR2 is LQKENI in the germline V gene. Sequenced material: PBMCs. This clonotype was sampled from a woman aged 55-75 years in good health and CMV-seropositive. The V gene is TRBV18, the J gene TRBJ2-5; 9 bases are shared with TRBD1. The J call may be wrong; the DNA end is better matched by TRBJ2-7. CDR3 nucleotides: TGTGCCAGCTCGCCAAACTCCGGGACAGGGTACGAGCAGTACTTC. This codes for CASSPNSGTGYEQYF.